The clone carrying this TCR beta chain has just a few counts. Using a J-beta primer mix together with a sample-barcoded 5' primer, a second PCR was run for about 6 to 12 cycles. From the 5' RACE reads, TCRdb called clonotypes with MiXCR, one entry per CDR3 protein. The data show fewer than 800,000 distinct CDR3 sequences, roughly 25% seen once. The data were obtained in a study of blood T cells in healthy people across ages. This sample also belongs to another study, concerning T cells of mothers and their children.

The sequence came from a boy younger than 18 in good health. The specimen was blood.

Here the CDR3 reads CASSEINLVEYNEQFF. CDR3 DNA sequence: TGCGCCAGCAGCGAAATAAACCTGGTGGAATACAATGAGCAGTTCTTC. The chain is built from TRBV4-1 and TRBJ2-1, with D uncertain. V was trimmed by 5 bases and J by 4 bases, leaving 18 bases between them. Germline CDR1 is MGHRA and CDR2 is YSYEKL. The CDR3 runs 16 residues.